The following is a T cell receptor beta chain sequence with its context. As yet, its antigen is unknown. The data are from a study of siplizumab effects on memory and regulatory T cells. General study points: With siplizumab, Treg-derived clones averaged roughly 62% of mappable alloreactive CD4+ clones, versus less than 35% in controls. The diversity of naive T cells seemed greater than that of memory cells, and their alloresponse contribution seemed major.

Sequenced by immunoSEQ multiplex PCR; TCRdb stores in-frame clones only, minus some. Of 85,000 to 95,000 clones in the sample, 90% to 95% were seen once. CDR3 length: 15 amino acids. From germline, CDR1 is LGHNA and CDR2 YSLEER. Germline trimming cut 2 bases from V and 2 bases from J; bases unmatched to any gene: 3. The clonotype was recovered from a human donor in good health. Sequenced material: non-Treg CD4+ T cells sorted from blood. The chain links TRBV4-3 to TRBJ1-3, with 7 nucleotides matching TRBD1. DNA of the CDR3: TGCGCCAGCAGCCAATGGCAGGGGGCTGGAAACACCATATATTTT. Amino acids: CASSQWQGAGNTIYF.